These T cell receptor beta chains were read from a single sample in a study of cytomegalovirus exposure and HLA in healthy donors. This table comes from immunoSEQ multiplex PCR, and its TCRdb copy is limited to in-frame clones, with some not included. The data hold about 190,000 clones, with more than 75% observed a single time. The material sequenced was PBMCs. These receptors originate from a woman between 18 and 30 years old in good health and CMV-seronegative. Both conserved end residues are part of each CDR3. A D gene is named only where the DNA matches it firmly. Where a row states a size, it is once, few, many or the class of an expanded clone; other rows omit it.

d_gene	abundance	v_gene	j_gene	CDR3aa	CDR3nt
-	-	TRBV7-9	TRBJ1-1	CSSSFQFMDTEAFF	TGTTCCAGCAGCTTCCAGTTCATGGACACTGAAGCTTTCTTT
-	-	TRBV6-5	TRBJ2-7	CASSYGSFYEQYF	TGTGCCAGCAGTTACGGTAGTTTCTACGAGCAGTACTTC
-	-	TRBV7-9	TRBJ1-1	CASSRLDRENAFF	TGTGCCAGCAGCCGCCTAGACCGGGAAAATGCTTTCTTT
TRBD1	-	TRBV5-4	TRBJ1-2	CASSFGTAVGYTF	TGTGCCAGCAGCTTCGGGACAGCGGTTGGCTACACCTTC
-	few	TRBV18	TRBJ1-6	CASSPDGGYNSPLHF	TGTGCCAGCTCACCAGACGGGGGATATAATTCACCCCTCCACTTT
-	-	TRBV7-6	TRBJ2-3	CASSLAERPGDTQYF	TGTGCCAGCAGCTTGGCGGAACGCCCAGGGGATACGCAGTATTTT
-	few	TRBV2	TRBJ1-1	CASSRDTYTEAFF	TGTGCCAGCAGCCGGGACACCTACACTGAAGCTTTCTTT
-	-	TRBV29-1	TRBJ2-1	CSVLQVDEQFF	TGCAGCGTGCTACAGGTAGATGAGCAGTTCTTC
TRBD1	-	TRBV7-9	TRBJ2-7	CASSSFYRTGGWEQYF	TGTGCCAGCAGCTCCTTTTACCGGACAGGGGGGTGGGAGCAGTACTTC
-	-	TRBV11-2	TRBJ1-4	CASSYRGGTTNEKLFF	TGTGCCAGCAGCTACCGGGGGGGGACAACTAATGAAAAACTGTTTTTT